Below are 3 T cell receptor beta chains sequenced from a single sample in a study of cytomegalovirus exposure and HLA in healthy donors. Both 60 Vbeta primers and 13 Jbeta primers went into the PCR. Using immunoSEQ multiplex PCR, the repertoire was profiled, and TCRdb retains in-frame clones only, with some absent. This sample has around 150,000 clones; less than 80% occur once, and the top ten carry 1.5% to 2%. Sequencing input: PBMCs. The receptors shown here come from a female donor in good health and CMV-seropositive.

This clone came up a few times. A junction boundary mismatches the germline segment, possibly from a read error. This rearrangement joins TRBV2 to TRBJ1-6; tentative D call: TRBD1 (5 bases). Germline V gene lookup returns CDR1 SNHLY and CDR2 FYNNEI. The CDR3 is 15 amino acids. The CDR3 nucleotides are TGTGCCAGCAGTGAAGCGCTTCGCGGGGGAGAATTGATGGATTTT. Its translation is CASSEALRGGELMDF.

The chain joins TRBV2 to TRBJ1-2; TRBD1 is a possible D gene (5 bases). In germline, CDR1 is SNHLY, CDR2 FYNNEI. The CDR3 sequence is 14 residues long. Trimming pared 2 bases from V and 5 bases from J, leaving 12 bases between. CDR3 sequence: CASSERQTLYGYTF. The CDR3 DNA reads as TGTGCCAGCAGTGAAAGACAGACACTATATGGCTACACCTTC. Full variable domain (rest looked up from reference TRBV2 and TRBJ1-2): EPEVTQTPSHQVTQMGQEVILRCVPISNHLYFYWYRQILGQKVEFLVSFYNNEISEKSEIFDDQFSVERPDGSNFTLKIRSTKLEDSAMYFCASSERQTLYGYTFGSGTRLTVV.

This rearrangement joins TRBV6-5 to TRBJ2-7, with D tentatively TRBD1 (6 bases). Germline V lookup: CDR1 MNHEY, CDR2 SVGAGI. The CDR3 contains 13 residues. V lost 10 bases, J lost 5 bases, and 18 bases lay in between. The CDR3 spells CATSPGGRDEQYF. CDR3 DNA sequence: TGTGCCACCTCACCTGGGGGCCGGGACGAGCAGTACTTC.